The next 23 T cell receptor beta chains were all read from a single sample in a study of control samples from healthy donors and cancer patients. Some clones are missing from TCRdb's copy, which holds only in-frame ones; the method was immunoSEQ multiplex PCR. The repertoire holds over 150,000 clones, with roughly 94% as singletons. The sample was blood. The receptors were gathered from a man aged 35-49 years in good health.

This rearrangement joins TRBV9 to TRBJ2-1, with 10 bases lining up with TRBD2. Trimming cost V 0 bases and J 5 bases; bases outside gene matches: 2. The CDR3 loop spans 15 amino acids. Germline V gives CDR1 SGDLS, CDR2 YYNGEE. This CDR3 is CASSVVAGGNNEQFF. DNA for the CDR3: TGTGCCAGCAGCGTAGTAGCGGGGGGAAACAATGAGCAGTTCTTC.

This sequence joins TRBV4-1 and TRBJ1-1, with a possible D match to TRBD1 (6 bases). The CDR3 is made up of 15 amino acids. From germline, CDR1 is MGHRA and CDR2 YSYEKL. Trimming stripped 1 base from V and 4 bases from J, with 13 bases between. In DNA, the CDR3 is TGCGCCAGCAGCCAAGGATGGCGGGGGCTCACTGAAGCTTTCTTT. Its protein product is CASSQGWRGLTEAFF.

The chain uses TRBV7-8 and TRBJ1-5, with TRBD1 identical over 11 bases. CDR1 is SGHVS and CDR2 is FQNEAQ in the germline V gene. The CDR3 has 14 amino acids. J gave up 6 bases and V 4 bases, and 2 bases lay outside the gene matches. In DNA, the CDR3 is TGTGCCAGCAGCTCCGGACAGGGGGCTCAGCCCCAGCATTTT. Translated: CASSSGQGAQPQHF.

The chain recombines TRBV6-2 or TRBV6-3 with TRBJ1-1; 8 bases fit TRBD1. CDR3 length equals 15 residues. Germline V gives CDR1 MNHEY, CDR2 SVGEGT. Trimming took 2 bases from V and 4 from J; bases not matched to a gene: 6. The CDR3 is CASSYGDRTGTEAFF. DNA for the CDR3: TGTGCCAGCAGTTACGGGGACAGGACCGGCACTGAAGCTTTCTTT.

V and J are TRBV27 and TRBJ1-1, with D possibly matching TRBD1 (5 bases). This CDR3 spans 15 amino acids. The germline V gene encodes CDR1 MNHEY and CDR2 SMNVEV (reference sequence). The germline V and J ends were trimmed by 7 bases and 5 bases, with 20 bases remaining between them. CDR3 loop: CASTSGQGWRTEAFF. DNA of the CDR3: TGTGCCAGCACCTCGGGGCAGGGTTGGCGGACTGAAGCTTTCTTT.

The chain employs TRBV28 and TRBJ1-6, with TRBD1 matching over 7 bases. There are 14 residues in the CDR3. CDR1 MDHEN and CDR2 SYDVKM come from the germline V gene. With V trimmed by 6 bases and J by 5 bases, 4 bases remained unmatched. The CDR3 DNA reads TGTGCCAGCAGCCAGGGACAGAATAATTCACCCCTCCACTTT. Translation gives CASSQGQNNSPLHF.

The V and J genes are TRBV30 and TRBJ1-2; D is unclear. Germline V lookup: CDR1 GTSNPN, CDR2 SVGIG (reference sequence). This CDR3 region has 11 residues. Trimming took off 4 bases at V and 6 bases at J, with 9 bases between the two ends. In DNA form, the CDR3 reads TGTGCCTGGACTGGTAAAAATGGCTACACCTTC. Its protein product is CAWTGKNGYTF.

This rearrangement joins TRBV5-5 to TRBJ1-1; D may be TRBD1 (5 bases). The CDR3 runs 15 residues. V was pared by 0 bases and J by 0 bases, with 9 bases between. CDR1 SGHKS and CDR2 YYEKEE come from the germline V gene (reference sequence). The CDR3 reads CASSLEEGMNTEAFF. The CDR3 region has the DNA TGTGCCAGCAGCTTGGAGGAGGGGATGAACACTGAAGCTTTCTTT.

The V call is TRBV4-1, the J call TRBJ1-5; D unresolved. The CDR3 consists of 16 residues. Trimming took off 0 bases at V and 0 bases at J, with 9 bases between the two ends. CDR1 is MGHRA and CDR2 is YSYEKL in the germline V gene. The CDR3 reads CASSQDLTYSNQPQHF. Written as DNA, the CDR3 is TGCGCCAGCAGCCAAGATCTGACTTATAGCAATCAGCCCCAGCATTTT.

The chain joins TRBV6-6 to TRBJ1-1; D is uncertain. This CDR3 is built from 15 residues. Trimming left V 2 bases short and J 0 bases short, with 10 bases between. Germline lookup yields CDR1 MNHNY and CDR2 SVGAGI (reference sequence). The CDR3 bases are TGTGCCAGCAGTTACGGTCAGGTAATGAACACTGAAGCTTTCTTT. Translation: CASSYGQVMNTEAFF.

The V gene is TRBV5-1, the J gene TRBJ1-2; TRBD1 is a possible D gene (5 bases). This CDR3 is 14 amino acids long. Germline CDR1 and CDR2: SGHRS and YFSETQ. V was trimmed by 0 bases and J by 6 bases, leaving 12 bases between them. Written as DNA, the CDR3 is TGCGCCAGCAGCTTGGAATGGACGGGGGATGGCTACACCTTC. The encoded protein is CASSLEWTGDGYTF.

As DNA, the CDR3 is TGTGCCAGCAGTTCCAGGGGGCGCGGCACTGAAGCTTTCTTT. It is translated as CASSSRGRGTEAFF. The chain links TRBV27 to TRBJ1-1, with 8 bases identical to TRBD1. Unmatched junction bases numbered 5, after V lost 4 bases and J lost 4 bases. The CDR3 is made up of 14 amino acids. Looked up from germline, CDR1 is MNHEY and CDR2 is SMNVEV (reference sequence).

The chain carries TRBV4-1 and TRBJ2-7; 8 nucleotides match TRBD1. Germline values: CDR1 MGHRA, CDR2 YSYEKL. The length of the CDR3 is 16 residues. The V segment lost 3 bases and the J segment 3 bases; nucleotides outside the gene matches: 10. The DNA of the CDR3 is TGCGCCAGCAGCCAGGACCGACAGGGGTTGGGCTACGAGCAGTACTTC. Its protein is CASSQDRQGLGYEQYF.

J is TRBJ1-3 and V is TRBV7-2; D is possibly TRBD1 (6 bases). Trimming took 1 base from V and 1 from J, leaving 11 bases between them. The CDR3 contains 16 residues. Germline V gives CDR1 SGHTA, CDR2 FQGNSA. As DNA, the CDR3 is TGTGCCAGCAGCTTAGAGGACAGCCGGTCTGGAAACACCATATATTTT. It translates to CASSLEDSRSGNTIYF.

The V call is TRBV19, the J call TRBJ1-4; TRBD1 agrees at 8 bases. In germline, CDR1 is LNHDA, CDR2 SQIVND (reference sequence). After removal of 8 bases from V and 2 bases from J, the junction contained 4 bases not matched to a gene. The CDR3 consists of 14 residues. CDR3 sequence: CASANRGTNEKLFF. Written as DNA, the CDR3 is TGTGCCAGTGCCAACAGGGGGACTAATGAAAAACTGTTTTTT. Supplemented by reference TRBV19 and TRBJ1-4, the full variable domain reads DGGITQSPKYLFRKEGQNVTLSCEQNLNHDAMYWYRQDPGQGLRLIYYSQIVNDFQKGDIAEGYSVSREKKESFPLTVTSAQKNPTAFYLCASANRGTNEKLFFGSGTQLSVL.

J is TRBJ1-5 and V is TRBV4-3; 7 bases line up with TRBD1. Germline CDR1 LGHNA, CDR2 YSLEER. This CDR3 is 18 amino acids long. V was pared by 4 bases and J by 0 bases, with 12 bases of the junction left unmatched. The DNA for the CDR3 is TGCGCCAGCAGCCGCACCCGAGACAGGGTGTATAGCAATCAGCCCCAGCATTTT. Protein sequence: CASSRTRDRVYSNQPQHF.

The chain is built from TRBV11-2 and TRBJ1-5; TRBD1 matches 7 bases. V lost 5 bases and J lost 5; bases outside the gene matches: 3. The CDR3 length is 13 residues. CDR1 is SGHAT and CDR2 is FQNNGV in the germline V gene. CDR3 sequence reads: CASSNDRDQPQHF. For the CDR3, the DNA is TGTGCCAGCAGCAACGACAGGGATCAGCCCCAGCATTTT. Using reference TRBV11-2 and TRBJ1-5 for the parts outside the CDR3, the full variable domain is EAGVAQSPRYKIIEKRQSVAFWCNPISGHATLYWYQQILGQGPKLLIQFQNNGVVDDSQLPKDRFSAERLKGVDSTLKIQPAKLEDSAVYLCASSNDRDQPQHFGDGTRLSIL.

The chain employs TRBV19 and TRBJ2-3, with TRBD1 identical over 12 bases. After removal of 7 bases from V and 4 bases from J, the junction contained 12 bases not matched to a gene. CDR1 and CDR2 from the germline V gene are LNHDA and SQIVND (reference sequence). The CDR3 is 17 residues long. CDR3 loop: CASKPLPGQGAPDTQYF. The CDR3 DNA is TGTGCCAGTAAGCCCCTACCGGGACAGGGGGCCCCAGATACGCAGTATTTT.

V and J are TRBV27 and TRBJ1-3, with D possibly matching TRBD1 (6 bases). V gave up 6 bases and J gave up 4 bases, with 25 bases separating them. The CDR3 covers 18 residues. CDR1 and CDR2 (germline): MNHEY, SMNVEV (reference sequence). The CDR3 spells CASRWCISRGTSGNTIYF. DNA for the CDR3: TGTGCCAGCAGGTGGTGCATATCAAGGGGGACGTCCGGAAACACCATATATTTT.

V usage is TRBV14 and J usage is TRBJ2-3, with 7 bases aligning to TRBD1. Trimming at V came to 1 base and at J to 0 bases, leaving 7 bases not matched to a gene. Germline assignment: CDR1 SGHDN and CDR2 FVKESK. The length of the CDR3 is 17 residues. In DNA form, the CDR3 reads TGTGCCAGCAGCCAAGGGGGACAGAAGACTAGCACAGATACGCAGTATTTT. Amino acids: CASSQGGQKTSTDTQYF.

The CDR3 DNA follows: TGTGCCAGCAGCTTGACAGGGGACCAGCCCCAGCATTTT. Amino acid sequence: CASSLTGDQPQHF. V and J are TRBV6-5 and TRBJ1-5; TRBD1 matches 8 bases. The CDR3 covers 13 residues. The germline gives CDR1 MNHEY, CDR2 SVGAGI. The V gene end was trimmed by 6 bases and the J gene end by 7 bases; junction bases not matched to a gene: 5.

The V gene is TRBV24-1, the J gene TRBJ2-1; perhaps TRBD2 as D (7 bases). CDR3 size: 16 residues. Trimming shortened V by 3 bases and J by 8 bases, and 19 bases separated the two germline ends. The germline V gene encodes CDR1 KGHDR and CDR2 SFDVKD. CDR3 region: CATSDPPSGGAHEQFF. In nucleotides, the CDR3 is TGTGCCACCAGTGATCCCCCATCTGGGGGGGCCCATGAGCAGTTCTTC.

This chain uses TRBV2 with TRBJ2-2, with 9 bases fitting TRBD1. CDR1 SNHLY and CDR2 FYNNEI come from the germline V gene. The V segment lost 7 bases and the J segment 4 bases; nucleotides outside the gene matches: 7. The CDR3 runs to 15 residues. The CDR3 DNA sequence: TGTGCCAGCAAGCTAGGGACAGGGTCCACCGGGGAGCTGTTTTTT. As protein: CASKLGTGSTGELFF.